This T cell receptor beta chain was recovered during a study of cytomegalovirus exposure and HLA in healthy donors. Findings of the study overall: It was 150 to 200 TCR beta chains that were listed as cytomegalovirus-associated.

The PCR contained 60 Vbeta and 13 Jbeta primers. The data were produced by immunoSEQ multiplex PCR, yet TCRdb's version contains in-frame clones alone and is incomplete. The table has nearly 200,000 clones, about 79% seen once. Comments on this clone: Antigen: not known.

V was clipped by 4 bases and J by 7 bases; unmatched bases: 8. Germline V CDR1 and CDR2: LGHNA, YSLEER. The CDR3 contains 14 residues. The TCR comes from a boy aged 2 to 10 in good health and CMV-seronegative. The chain is built from TRBV4-3 and TRBJ1-2; TRBD1 matches at 8 bases. The sample consisted of PBMCs. The CDR3 DNA reads as TGCGCCAGCAGCCTTAGAGGACAGGGCGGTGGCTACACCTTC. Amino acid sequence: CASSLRGQGGGYTF.